One sample yielded the 3 T cell receptor beta chains listed below, sequenced in a study of blood T cell repertoires in COVID-19. TCRdb's table, derived via immunoSEQ multiplex PCR, lists solely in-frame clones and lacks some. The table records 150,000 or so clones, about 87% of them present only once. Sequenced input: peripheral blood. The receptors shown here come from a woman in her 70s with COVID-19, enrolled during active disease.

This chain connects TRBV5-1 to TRBJ1-4, with D possibly being TRBD1 (5 bases). From germline, CDR1 is SGHRS and CDR2 YFSETQ. Trimming removed 0 bases at V and 4 bases at J, with 10 bases between. The CDR3 has 15 residues. CDR3 region: CASSLAGGINEKLFF. CDR3 DNA sequence: TGCGCCAGCAGCTTGGCCGGGGGGATTAATGAAAAACTGTTTTTT.

This clone appeared a single time. The chain carries TRBV6-5 and TRBJ2-7, with a possible D match to TRBD1 (6 bases). CDR1 is MNHEY, CDR2 SVGAGI, per germline. This CDR3 region has 14 residues. Trimming shortened V by 6 bases and J by 4 bases, and 16 bases separated the two germline ends. CDR3 sequence: CASRTDRSFYEQYF. Written as DNA, the CDR3 is TGTGCCAGCAGGACCGACAGGAGTTTTTACGAGCAGTACTTC.

The rearrangement links TRBV6-5 to TRBJ2-3; TRBD2 aligns across 9 bases. V gave up 7 bases and J gave up 0 bases; unmatched junction bases: 5. This CDR3 has 15 amino acids. In germline, CDR1 is MNHEY, CDR2 SVGAGI. The CDR3 reads CASTRLAASTDTQYF. DNA for the CDR3: TGTGCCAGCACCAGACTAGCGGCTAGCACAGATACGCAGTATTTT.